The present T cell receptor (beta chain) was sequenced within a study of metastatic and nonmetastatic thyroid tumors. Study details: Repertoire data that came from the blood and tumor or nodule tissue of malignant and benign thyroid patients were compared. Findings and caveats of the study: Significantly higher TCR beta diversity was reportedly seen in malignant thyroid tumors than benign nodules, in blood and tumor.

Original processing methods: Clinicopathological groups supplied CDR3 differences that were used to build a distant-metastasis classifier for papillary thyroid cancer. TCRdb reanalyzed the PCR reads with MiXCR. These V and J calls derive from TCRdb rather than the authors' analysis. Among roughly 28,000 clones listed, 20% to 30% were seen once. With respect to this clone: Its matching antigen is unknown.

J lost 5 bases, V lost 4 bases, and 7 bases had no gene match. The CDR3 has 16 amino acids. Germline CDR1 is SGHDN and CDR2 is FVKESK. Ahead of thyroid surgery, no patient had received treatment of any kind. The V and J genes are TRBV14 and TRBJ2-6; TRBD1 matches at 8 bases. Sequenced sample: blood. This receptor was identified in a female donor with papillary thyroid cancer or a benign thyroid nodule (not recorded which). Some clones in this sample may be carry-over from other donors' samples. The CDR3 is CASSLDRGPRANVLTF. In DNA form, the CDR3 reads TGTGCCAGCAGCCTTGACAGGGGCCCCCGGGCCAACGTCCTGACTTTC.